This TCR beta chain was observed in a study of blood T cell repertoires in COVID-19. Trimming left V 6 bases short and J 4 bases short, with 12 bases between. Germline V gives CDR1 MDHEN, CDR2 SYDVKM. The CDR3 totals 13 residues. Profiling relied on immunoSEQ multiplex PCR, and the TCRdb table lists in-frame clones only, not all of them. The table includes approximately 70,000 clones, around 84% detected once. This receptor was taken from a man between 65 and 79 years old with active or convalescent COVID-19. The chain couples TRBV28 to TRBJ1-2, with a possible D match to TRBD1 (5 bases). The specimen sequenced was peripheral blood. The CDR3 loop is CASRLGGGYGYTF. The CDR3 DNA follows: TGTGCCAGCAGGTTGGGGGGTGGCTATGGCTACACCTTC.